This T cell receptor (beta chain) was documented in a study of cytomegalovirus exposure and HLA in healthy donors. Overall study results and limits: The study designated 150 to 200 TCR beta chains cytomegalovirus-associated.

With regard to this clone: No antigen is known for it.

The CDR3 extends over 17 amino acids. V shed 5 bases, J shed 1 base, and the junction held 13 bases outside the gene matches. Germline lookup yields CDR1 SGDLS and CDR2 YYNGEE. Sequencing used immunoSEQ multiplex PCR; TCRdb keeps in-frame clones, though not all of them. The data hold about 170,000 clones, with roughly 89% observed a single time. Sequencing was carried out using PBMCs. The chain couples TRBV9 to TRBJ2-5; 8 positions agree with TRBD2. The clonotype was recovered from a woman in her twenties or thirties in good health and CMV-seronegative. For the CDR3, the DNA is TGTGCCAGCAGTGAACCTAAGCGGGGGAACCTCCAAGAGACCCAGTACTTC. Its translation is CASSEPKRGNLQETQYF.